Reported below is one T cell receptor beta chain. Libraries were prepared by immunoSEQ multiplex PCR; TCRdb keeps only in-frame clonotypes and omits some of them. The data contain about 270,000 clones, 70% to 85% of them seen just once; the ten biggest clones take up more than 1.1%. The germline V gene encodes CDR1 SGDLS and CDR2 YYNGEE. The length of the CDR3 is 15 residues. The V end lost 0 bases, the J end lost 8 bases, and 14 bases lay between the germline ends. These data are taken from a study of blood T cell repertoires in COVID-19. The wider study: COVID-19 samples from acute and convalescent phases originated in the United States, Italy and Spain. Nucleic acid was either cDNA or gDNA, and it came from T cells, B-cell-depleted T cells, or PBMCs.

Seattle patients were enrolled while actively infected and followed longitudinally. What was sequenced was peripheral blood. The V call is TRBV9, the J call TRBJ1-4, with unresolved D. This TCR was recovered from a human donor with COVID-19, enrolled during active disease. The donor label of this sample is uncertain. This CDR3 reads CASSVGRQSGEKLFF. The CDR3 DNA reads as TGTGCCAGCAGCGTAGGTCGGCAGTCAGGAGAAAAACTGTTTTTT.